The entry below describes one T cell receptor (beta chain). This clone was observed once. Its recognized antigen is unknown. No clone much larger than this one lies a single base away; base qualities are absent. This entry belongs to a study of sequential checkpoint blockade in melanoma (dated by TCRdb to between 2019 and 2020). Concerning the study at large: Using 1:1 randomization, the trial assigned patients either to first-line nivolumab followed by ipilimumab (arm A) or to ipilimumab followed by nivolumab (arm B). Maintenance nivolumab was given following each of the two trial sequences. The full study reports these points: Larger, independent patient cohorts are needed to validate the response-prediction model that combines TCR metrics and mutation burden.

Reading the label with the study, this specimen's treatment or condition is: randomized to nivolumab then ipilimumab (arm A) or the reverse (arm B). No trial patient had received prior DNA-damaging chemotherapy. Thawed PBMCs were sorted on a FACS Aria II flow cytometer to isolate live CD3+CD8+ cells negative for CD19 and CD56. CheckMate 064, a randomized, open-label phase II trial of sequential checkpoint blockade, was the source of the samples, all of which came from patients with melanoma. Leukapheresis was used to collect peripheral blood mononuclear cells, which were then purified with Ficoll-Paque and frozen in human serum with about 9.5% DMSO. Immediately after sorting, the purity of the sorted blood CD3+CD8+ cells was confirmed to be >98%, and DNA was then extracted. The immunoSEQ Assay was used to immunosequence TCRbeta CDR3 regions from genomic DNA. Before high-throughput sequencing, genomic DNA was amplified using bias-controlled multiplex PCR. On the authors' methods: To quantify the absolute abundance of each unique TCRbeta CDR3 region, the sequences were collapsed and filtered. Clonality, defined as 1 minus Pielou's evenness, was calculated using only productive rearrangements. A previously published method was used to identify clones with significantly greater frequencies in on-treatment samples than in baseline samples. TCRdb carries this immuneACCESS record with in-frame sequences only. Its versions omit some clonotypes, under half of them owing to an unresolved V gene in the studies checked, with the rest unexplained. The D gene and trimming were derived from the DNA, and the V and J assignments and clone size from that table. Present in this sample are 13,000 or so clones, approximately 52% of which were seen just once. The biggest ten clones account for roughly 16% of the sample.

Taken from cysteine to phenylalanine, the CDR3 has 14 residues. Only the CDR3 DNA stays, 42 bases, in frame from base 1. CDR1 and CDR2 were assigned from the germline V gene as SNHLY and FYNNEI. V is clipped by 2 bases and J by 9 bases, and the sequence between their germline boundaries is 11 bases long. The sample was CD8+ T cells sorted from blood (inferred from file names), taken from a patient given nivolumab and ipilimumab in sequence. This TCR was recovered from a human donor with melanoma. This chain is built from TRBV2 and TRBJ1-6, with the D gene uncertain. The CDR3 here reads CASSESVGSSPLHF. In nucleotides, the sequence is TGTGCCAGCAGTGAATCCGTTGGGAGTTCACCCCTCCACTTT.